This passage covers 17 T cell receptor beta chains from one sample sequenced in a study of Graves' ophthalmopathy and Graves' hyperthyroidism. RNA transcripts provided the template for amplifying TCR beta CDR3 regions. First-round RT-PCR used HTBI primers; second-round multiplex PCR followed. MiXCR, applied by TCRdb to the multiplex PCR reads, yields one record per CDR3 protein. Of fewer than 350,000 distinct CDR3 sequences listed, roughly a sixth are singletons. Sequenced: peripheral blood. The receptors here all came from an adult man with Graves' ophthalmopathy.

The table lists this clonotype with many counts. In DNA, the CDR3 is TGCGCCAGCAGCAACGGACAGGGAGACACCGGGGAGCTGTTTTTT. Encoded protein: CASSNGQGDTGELFF. The chain employs TRBV5-1 and TRBJ2-2; 8 bases are shared with TRBD1. In germline, CDR1 is SGHRS, CDR2 YFSETQ. After removal of 4 bases from V and 3 bases from J, the junction contained 5 bases not matched to a gene. The CDR3 has 15 amino acids.

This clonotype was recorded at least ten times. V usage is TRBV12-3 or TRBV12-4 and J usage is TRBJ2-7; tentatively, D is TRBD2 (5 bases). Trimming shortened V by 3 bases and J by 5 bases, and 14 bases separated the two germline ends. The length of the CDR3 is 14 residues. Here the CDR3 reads CASSFGDTLDEQYF. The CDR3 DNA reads TGTGCCAGCAGTTTCGGGGATACCCTCGACGAGCAGTACTTC.

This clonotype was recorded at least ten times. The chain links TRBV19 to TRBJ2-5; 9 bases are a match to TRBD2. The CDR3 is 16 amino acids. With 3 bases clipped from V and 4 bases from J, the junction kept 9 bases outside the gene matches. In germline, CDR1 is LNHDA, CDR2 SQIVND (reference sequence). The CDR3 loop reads CASSMELAGLRETQYF. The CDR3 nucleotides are TGTGCCAGTAGTATGGAACTAGCGGGCCTTCGAGAGACCCAGTACTTC. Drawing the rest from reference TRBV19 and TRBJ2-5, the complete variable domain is DGGITQSPKYLFRKEGQNVTLSCEQNLNHDAMYWYRQDPGQGLRLIYYSQIVNDFQKGDIAEGYSVSREKKESFPLTVTSAQKNPTAFYLCASSMELAGLRETQYFGPGTRLLVL.

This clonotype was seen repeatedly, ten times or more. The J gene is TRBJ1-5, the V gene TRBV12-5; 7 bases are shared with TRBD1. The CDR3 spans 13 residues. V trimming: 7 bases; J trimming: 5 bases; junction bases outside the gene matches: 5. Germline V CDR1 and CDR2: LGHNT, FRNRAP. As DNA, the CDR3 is TGTGCTAGTGCCCCCGGGACAGATCAGCCCCAGCATTTT. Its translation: CASAPGTDQPQHF.

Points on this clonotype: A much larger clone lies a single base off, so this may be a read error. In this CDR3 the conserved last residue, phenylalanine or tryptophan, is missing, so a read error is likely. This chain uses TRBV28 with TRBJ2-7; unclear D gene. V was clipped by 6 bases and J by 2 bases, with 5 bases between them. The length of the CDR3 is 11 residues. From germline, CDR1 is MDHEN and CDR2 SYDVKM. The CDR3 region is CASRVTYEQYI. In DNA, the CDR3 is TGTGCCAGCAGGGTGACCTACGAGCAGTACATC.

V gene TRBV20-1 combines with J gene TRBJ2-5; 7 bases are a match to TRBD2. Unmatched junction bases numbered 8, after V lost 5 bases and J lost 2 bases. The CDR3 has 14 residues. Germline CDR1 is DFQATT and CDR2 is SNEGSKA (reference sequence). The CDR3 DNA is TGCAGTGCTCAACCCGGGACTACTCAAGAGACCCAGTACTTC. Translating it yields CSAQPGTTQETQYF.

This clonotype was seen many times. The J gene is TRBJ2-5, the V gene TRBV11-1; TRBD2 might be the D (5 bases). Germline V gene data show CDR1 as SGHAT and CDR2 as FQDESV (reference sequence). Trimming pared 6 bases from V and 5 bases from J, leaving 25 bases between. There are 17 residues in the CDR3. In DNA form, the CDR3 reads TGTGCCAGCAGTACCGAGTTTGCCCCCGAGGGAGCGGAGACCCAGTACTTC. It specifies CASSTEFAPEGAETQYF.

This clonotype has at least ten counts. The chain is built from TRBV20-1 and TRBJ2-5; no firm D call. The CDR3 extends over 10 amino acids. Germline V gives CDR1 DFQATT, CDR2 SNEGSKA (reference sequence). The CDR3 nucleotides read TGCAGCTTATATCGAGAGACCCAGTACTTC. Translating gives CSLYRETQYF.

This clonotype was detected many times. The CDR3 region has the DNA TGTGCCAGCACCCCGGGACAGAGCTACGAGCAGTACTTC. Protein: CASTPGQSYEQYF. The genes are TRBV6-1 and TRBJ2-7; TRBD1 agrees at 7 bases. Trimming removed 7 bases from V and 3 bases from J; junction bases left unmatched: 6. The CDR3 sequence is 13 residues long. Germline V gives CDR1 MNHNS, CDR2 SASEGT.

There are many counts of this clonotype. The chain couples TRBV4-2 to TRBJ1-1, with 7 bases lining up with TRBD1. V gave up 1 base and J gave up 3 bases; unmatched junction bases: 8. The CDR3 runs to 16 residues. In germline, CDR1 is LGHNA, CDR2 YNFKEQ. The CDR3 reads CASSQGRQGGYTEAFF. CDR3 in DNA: TGTGCCAGCAGCCAAGGGCGGCAGGGGGGTTACACTGAAGCTTTCTTT.

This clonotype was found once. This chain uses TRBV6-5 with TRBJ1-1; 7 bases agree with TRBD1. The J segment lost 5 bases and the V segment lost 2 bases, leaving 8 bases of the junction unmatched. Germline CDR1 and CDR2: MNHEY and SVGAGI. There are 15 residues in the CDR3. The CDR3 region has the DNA TGTGCCAGCAGTTACCGGGGGACAGCGGGGACTGAAGCTTTCTTT. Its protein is CASSYRGTAGTEAFF.

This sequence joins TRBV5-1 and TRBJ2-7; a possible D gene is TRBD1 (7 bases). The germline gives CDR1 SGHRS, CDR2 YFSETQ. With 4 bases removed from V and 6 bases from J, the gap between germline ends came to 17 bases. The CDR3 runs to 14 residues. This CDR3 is CASSPTGRAGEQYF. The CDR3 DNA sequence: TGCGCCAGCAGCCCGACAGGGCGAGCGGGCGAGCAGTACTTC.

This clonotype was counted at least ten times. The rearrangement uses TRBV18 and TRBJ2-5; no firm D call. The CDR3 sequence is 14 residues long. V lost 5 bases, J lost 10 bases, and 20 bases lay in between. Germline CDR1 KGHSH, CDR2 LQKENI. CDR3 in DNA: TGTGCCAGCTCAGCTATCGACCCGCCTTCACACCAGTACTTC. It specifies CASSAIDPPSHQYF.

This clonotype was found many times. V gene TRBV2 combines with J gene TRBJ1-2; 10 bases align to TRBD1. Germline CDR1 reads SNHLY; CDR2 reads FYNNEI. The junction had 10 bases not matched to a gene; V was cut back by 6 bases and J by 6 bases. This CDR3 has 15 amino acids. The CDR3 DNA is TGTGCCAGCAGCATGGGACAGGGGCTGTTCGATGGCTACACCTTC. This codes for CASSMGQGLFDGYTF. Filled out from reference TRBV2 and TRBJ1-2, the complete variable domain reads EPEVTQTPSHQVTQMGQEVILRCVPISNHLYFYWYRQILGQKVEFLVSFYNNEISEKSEIFDDQFSVERPDGSNFTLKIRSTKLEDSAMYFCASSMGQGLFDGYTFGSGTRLTVV.

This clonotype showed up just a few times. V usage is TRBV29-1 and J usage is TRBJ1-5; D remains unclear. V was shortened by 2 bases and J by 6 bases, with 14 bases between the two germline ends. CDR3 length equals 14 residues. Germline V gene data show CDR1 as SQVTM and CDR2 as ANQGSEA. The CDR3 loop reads CSVESGGIGQPQHF. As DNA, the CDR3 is TGCAGCGTTGAATCTGGAGGAATCGGTCAGCCCCAGCATTTT.

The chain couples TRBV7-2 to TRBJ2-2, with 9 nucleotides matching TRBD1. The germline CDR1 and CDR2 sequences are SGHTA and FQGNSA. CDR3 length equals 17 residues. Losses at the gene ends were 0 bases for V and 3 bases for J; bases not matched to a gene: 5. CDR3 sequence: CASSLAQTGGYTGELFF. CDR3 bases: TGTGCCAGCAGCTTAGCGCAGACAGGGGGTTACACCGGGGAGCTGTTTTTT.

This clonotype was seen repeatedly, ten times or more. The CDR3 is CASSLGVGSYEQYF. CDR3 bases: TGTGCCAGCAGCTTAGGTGTCGGCTCCTACGAGCAGTACTTC. V gene TRBV11-2 combines with J gene TRBJ2-7; D is uncertain. Trimming shortened V by 1 base and J by 0 bases, and 7 bases separated the two germline ends. Germline V lookup: CDR1 SGHAT, CDR2 FQNNGV. The CDR3 spans 14 residues.